This T cell receptor beta chain was documented in a study of technical replicates of blood from a few donors (dated by TCRdb to between 2016 and 2019). The germline ends are 11 bases apart after V is trimmed by 0 bases and J by 3 bases. From cysteine to phenylalanine, the CDR3 is 16 amino acids long. Just CDR3 DNA is preserved here, 48 bases in frame from base 1. The germline V gene encodes CDR1 WNHNN and CDR2 SYGVQD (reference sequence). With respect to this clone: Its binding antigen is unknown. No per-base quality is available; no much larger clone lies one base away.

Receptor libraries were prepared by the immunoSEQ multiplex PCR assay. The table comes from immuneACCESS by way of TCRdb, which keeps in-frame sequences with V and J called. Part of the clones is missing from these tables; in studies checked, under half for an unresolved V gene and the rest for unknown reasons. The sample includes roughly 71,000 clones, with over 85% observed a single time. 0.3% to 0.45% of the sample is held by the ten biggest clonotypes. The sequencing sample was made of T cells isolated from PBMCs. The TCR comes from a human donor in good health. The V and J segments used are TRBV10-1 and TRBJ2-2; TRBD1 might be the D gene, on 5 matching bases. The DNA sequence is TGCGCCAGCAGTGAGTCGTGGCAGGGTGACACCGGGGAGCTGTTTTTT. It translates as CASSESWQGDTGELFF.